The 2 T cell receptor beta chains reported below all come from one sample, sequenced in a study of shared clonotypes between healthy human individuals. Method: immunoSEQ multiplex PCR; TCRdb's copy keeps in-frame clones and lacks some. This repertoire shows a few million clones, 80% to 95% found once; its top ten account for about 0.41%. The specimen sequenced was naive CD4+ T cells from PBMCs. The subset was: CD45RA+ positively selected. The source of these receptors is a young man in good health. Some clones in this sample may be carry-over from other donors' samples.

CDR3 in amino acids: CASSLFATSGRVSTDTQYF. CDR3 nucleotide sequence: TGTGCCAGCAGCTTGTTCGCGACTAGCGGGAGGGTTAGCACAGATACGCAGTATTTT. V usage is TRBV7-9 and J usage is TRBJ2-3; TRBD2 matches 14 bases. Per germline, CDR1 SEHNR and CDR2 FQNEAQ (reference sequence). This CDR3 is built from 19 residues. J lost 0 bases, V lost 3 bases, and 8 bases had no gene match.

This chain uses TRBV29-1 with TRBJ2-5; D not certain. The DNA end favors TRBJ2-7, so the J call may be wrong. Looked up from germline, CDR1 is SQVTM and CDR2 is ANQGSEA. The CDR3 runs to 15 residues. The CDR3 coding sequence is TGCAGCGTTGGGTCCTGGACGGTTAACTCCTACGAGCAGTACTTC. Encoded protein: CSVGSWTVNSYEQYF.